Following are 25 T cell receptor beta chains from one sample sequenced in a study of blood T cell repertoires in COVID-19. The repertoire was sequenced with immunoSEQ multiplex PCR; TCRdb's copy has only in-frame clones and lacks some. The table has approximately 110,000 clones, roughly 83% seen once. The sequenced sample consisted of peripheral blood. All receptors derive from a woman between 65 and 79 years old with acute or convalescent COVID-19.

The sample holds a few counts of this clone. This chain uses TRBV2 with TRBJ2-2; D is possibly TRBD2 (5 bases). Germline V lookup: CDR1 SNHLY, CDR2 FYNNEI. Trimming removed 4 bases from V and 11 bases from J, with 17 bases in between. CDR3 length equals 14 residues. DNA of the CDR3: TGTGCCAGCAGTGCGAGGGATCAAACAAACGAGCTGTTTTTT. Amino acids: CASSARDQTNELFF.

The rearrangement uses TRBV5-4 and TRBJ2-1; 14 nucleotides line up with TRBD2. The CDR3 has 15 amino acids. From germline, CDR1 is SGHNT and CDR2 YYREEE (reference sequence). V was pared by 3 bases and J by 5 bases, with 1 base of the junction left unmatched. CDR3 bases: TGTGCCAGCAGCTGGGGACTAGCGGGAGACAATGAGCAGTTCTTC. This sequence encodes CASSWGLAGDNEQFF.

The chain has TRBV19 and TRBJ2-3, with TRBD2 matching over 11 bases. Germline CDR1 is LNHDA and CDR2 is SQIVND (reference sequence). The ends lost 6 bases at V and 0 bases at J; junction bases unmatched: 8. The CDR3 sequence is 17 residues long. CDR3 region: CASSPGTSGTSTDTQYF. The CDR3 DNA sequence: TGTGCCAGTAGCCCCGGGACTAGCGGAACTAGCACAGATACGCAGTATTTT.

The rearrangement uses TRBV6-5 and TRBJ2-1, with 9 bases matching TRBD1. The CDR3 covers 15 residues. V lost 5 bases, J lost 1 base, and 3 bases stayed unmatched. Germline values: CDR1 MNHEY, CDR2 SVGAGI. CDR3: CASSPGQGSYNEQFF. Written as DNA, the CDR3 is TGTGCCAGCAGTCCCGGACAGGGGTCCTACAATGAGCAGTTCTTC.

The V gene is TRBV5-6, the J gene TRBJ1-5, with unresolved D. The germline gives CDR1 SGHDT, CDR2 YYEEEE. This CDR3 has 14 amino acids. Trimming pared 3 bases from V and 3 bases from J, leaving 10 bases between. CDR3 bases: TGTGCCAGCAGCTCGACGGGTGACAATCAGCCCCAGCATTTT. Protein: CASSSTGDNQPQHF.

J is TRBJ1-1 and V is TRBV21-1; the table's D call, TRBD1, has no DNA check behind it. TRBV21-1 is noted as a pseudogene. CDR3 length equals 18 residues. The CDR3 DNA reads TGTGCCAGCAGCAAAGCGTGGGTAACAGGTACAATGAACACTGAAGCTTTCTTT. Translation: CASSKAWVTGTMNTEAFF.

A few counts support this clone. This CDR3 is CASSEDTNTGELFF. For the CDR3, the DNA is TGTGCCAGCAGTGAAGATACAAACACCGGGGAGCTGTTTTTT. The chain combines TRBV2 with TRBJ2-2; D remains ambiguous. Germline CDR1 reads SNHLY; CDR2 reads FYNNEI. The V and J ends lost 1 base and 2 bases respectively, with 5 bases between them. This CDR3 spans 14 amino acids.

V and J are TRBV19 and TRBJ2-1; 7 bases are a match to TRBD2. CDR1 is LNHDA, CDR2 SQIVND, per germline (reference sequence). This CDR3 region has 15 residues. J gave up 5 bases and V 1 base, and 5 bases lay outside the gene matches. CDR3 residues: CASSIGGGLHNEQFF. In DNA form, the CDR3 reads TGTGCCAGTAGTATAGGGGGGGGACTACACAATGAGCAGTTCTTC.

The chain carries TRBV3-1 (or the pseudogene TRBV3-2) and TRBJ2-7, with 9 bases identical to TRBD1. V shed 4 bases, J shed 1 base, and the junction held 5 bases outside the gene matches. The CDR3 has 15 residues. CDR1 LGHDT and CDR2 YNNKEL come from the germline V gene (reference sequence). The CDR3 nucleotides read TGTGCCAGCAGCCGCTCGGGACAGGGATCCTACGAGCAGTACTTC. Its translation is CASSRSGQGSYEQYF.

This clone has a single count. The V and J genes are TRBV6-1 and TRBJ1-2, with D hard to call. V lost 1 base and J 4 bases, leaving 19 bases between the germline ends. This CDR3 has 17 amino acids. From germline, CDR1 is MNHNS and CDR2 SASEGT. CDR3 region: CASSEVGLTYYPYGYTF. In DNA form, the CDR3 reads TGTGCCAGCAGTGAAGTCGGCCTGACTTATTATCCCTATGGCTACACCTTC.

This chain uses TRBV9 with TRBJ2-5, with 14 bases matching TRBD2. V trimming: 4 bases; J trimming: 7 bases; junction bases outside the gene matches: 9. The CDR3 runs 16 residues. Germline V CDR1 and CDR2: SGDLS, YYNGEE. The CDR3: CASSPTSGGAIWTQYF. DNA for the CDR3: TGTGCCAGCAGCCCGACTAGCGGGGGGGCCATATGGACCCAGTACTTC.

The chain combines TRBV5-1 with TRBJ2-1, with D maybe TRBD2 (5 bases). Germline-derived CDR1 and CDR2 are SGHRS and YFSETQ. This CDR3 region has 15 residues. V shed 1 base and J shed 3 bases, with 11 bases lying between them. The DNA of the CDR3 is TGCGCCAGCAGCTTGCGGGGTGTCGACTACAATGAGCAGTTCTTC. Protein sequence: CASSLRGVDYNEQFF.

The V and J genes are TRBV30 and TRBJ2-1, with D possibly TRBD2 on 5 matching bases. Trimming shortened V by 1 base and J by 6 bases, and 19 bases separated the two germline ends. The CDR3 contains 16 residues. CDR1 and CDR2 (germline): GTSNPN, SVGIG (reference sequence). CDR3 in DNA: TGTGCCTGGAGTGACTTGGTGTCGGGGAGTGGCAATGAGCAGTTCTTC. As protein: CAWSDLVSGSGNEQFF.

The rearrangement uses TRBV19 and TRBJ2-1, with D tentatively TRBD2 (5 bases). The CDR3 length is 13 residues. Trimming took off 2 bases at V and 5 bases at J, with 7 bases between the two ends. CDR1 and CDR2 (germline): LNHDA, SQIVND (reference sequence). The CDR3 nucleotides read TGTGCCAGTAGTATACGGGGTAACAATGAGCAGTTCTTC. Its protein is CASSIRGNNEQFF.

The chain employs TRBV5-5 and TRBJ2-5; 7 bases map to TRBD1. This CDR3 is 16 amino acids long. V lost 1 base, J lost 4 bases, and 10 bases stayed unmatched. CDR1 SGHKS and CDR2 YYEKEE come from the germline V gene (reference sequence). The CDR3 here is CASSLQSLGGVETQYF. CDR3 coding DNA: TGTGCCAGCAGCTTGCAATCCCTAGGGGGCGTAGAGACCCAGTACTTC. The complete variable domain, with remaining parts taken from reference TRBV5-5 and TRBJ2-5, reads DAGVTQSPTHLIKTRGQQVTLRCSPISGHKSVSWYQQVLGQGPQFIFQYYEKEERGRGNFPDRFSARQFPNYSSELNVNALLLGDSALYLCASSLQSLGGVETQYFGPGTRLLVL.

V is TRBV7-2 and J is TRBJ1-6; TRBD1 matches 8 bases. The CDR3 contains 14 residues. V lost 5 bases, J lost 10 bases, and 7 bases stayed unmatched. CDR1 and CDR2 (germline): SGHTA, FQGNSA. The CDR3, as DNA: TGTGCCAGCAGCCCCGAGACAGGGGAGTCACCCCTCCACTTT. The encoded protein is CASSPETGESPLHF.

Only a few counts were recorded for this clone. The CDR3 spells CASGQGAVNEQYF. The CDR3 nucleotides are TGTGCCAGCGGACAGGGGGCCGTTAACGAGCAGTACTTC. The chain uses TRBV28 and TRBJ2-7, with 11 bases identical to TRBD1. V lost 8 bases to trimming and J lost 5 bases; unmatched junction nucleotides: 5. Germline V CDR1 and CDR2: MDHEN, SYDVKM. This CDR3 is built from 13 residues.

The chain carries TRBV6-2 or TRBV6-3 and TRBJ1-1; D is undetermined. With 6 bases removed from V and 3 bases from J, the gap between germline ends came to 11 bases. CDR1 is MNHEY, CDR2 SVGEGT, per germline. CDR3 length equals 13 residues. The CDR3 is CASSFQRDTEAFF. The CDR3 coding sequence is TGTGCCAGCAGCTTCCAGAGGGACACTGAAGCTTTCTTT.

The chain is built from TRBV28 and TRBJ1-6, with 9 bases matching TRBD1. CDR3 length: 15 residues. V lost 3 bases, J lost 5 bases, and 2 bases stayed unmatched. The germline CDR1 and CDR2 sequences are MDHEN and SYDVKM. CDR3 coding DNA: TGTGCCAGCAGTTTCGGGACAGGGAATAATTCACCCCTCCACTTT. Its protein product is CASSFGTGNNSPLHF.

This sequence joins TRBV7-3 and TRBJ2-6; 7 nucleotides agree with TRBD2. The V gene's germline CDR1 is SGHTA and CDR2 FQGTGA. J lost 2 bases, V lost 3 bases, and 4 bases had no gene match. This CDR3 is built from 16 residues. CDR3 loop: CASSLMGGPGANVLTF. The DNA of the CDR3 is TGTGCCAGCAGCTTGATGGGAGGGCCTGGGGCCAACGTCCTGACTTTC.

V usage is TRBV19 and J usage is TRBJ1-2, with D perhaps TRBD1 (5 bases). CDR3 length: 15 amino acids. Between the trimmed V and J ends, which lost 5 bases and 13 bases, there was a span of 26 bases. The germline V gene encodes CDR1 LNHDA and CDR2 SQIVND (reference sequence). The CDR3 protein is CASSSTGHGPGDCTF. CDR3 coding DNA: TGTGCCAGTAGTTCCACAGGTCACGGGCCGGGAGATTGCACCTTC. Complete variable domain (other parts from reference TRBV19 and TRBJ1-2): DGGITQSPKYLFRKEGQNVTLSCEQNLNHDAMYWYRQDPGQGLRLIYYSQIVNDFQKGDIAEGYSVSREKKESFPLTVTSAQKNPTAFYLCASSSTGHGPGDCTFGSGTRLTVV.

The V and J genes are TRBV14 and TRBJ1-5; D not resolved. The CDR3 is 15 residues long. Deletions cut 1 base from V and 3 bases from J, with 10 bases between. Germline CDR1 is SGHDN and CDR2 is FVKESK. The CDR3, as DNA: TGTGCCAGCAGCCAAGTTCAGTACCTCAATCAGCCCCAGCATTTT. It codes for CASSQVQYLNQPQHF.

This chain uses TRBV29-1 with TRBJ1-1; 8 positions agree with TRBD1. Looked up from germline, CDR1 is SQVTM and CDR2 is ANQGSEA. The CDR3 is 14 residues long. V trimming: 4 bases; J trimming: 6 bases; junction bases outside the gene matches: 10. The CDR3 region has the DNA TGCAGCGTTGCGAGCCCGGACAGGGACGCTGAAGCTTTCTTT. Its translation is CSVASPDRDAEAFF.

The chain carries TRBV2 and TRBJ1-4; D unclear. CDR1 and CDR2 from the germline V gene are SNHLY and FYNNEI. CDR3 size: 14 residues. V was cut by 10 bases and J by 6 bases, with 18 bases left in between. The CDR3: CATSVEEGYEKLFF. The CDR3 bases are TGTGCCACCTCCGTAGAGGAGGGTTATGAAAAACTGTTTTTT.

The chain employs TRBV19 and TRBJ1-1, with 9 bases that match TRBD1. The V segment lost 6 bases and the J segment 4 bases; nucleotides outside the gene matches: 6. Germline loops: CDR1 LNHDA, CDR2 SQIVND (reference sequence). This CDR3 has 14 amino acids. CDR3 in DNA: TGTGCCAGTAGAGGACAGGGGAGCGGCACTGAAGCTTTCTTT. Translation gives CASRGQGSGTEAFF.